The clone carrying this TCR beta chain was detected a few times. Preparation of the TCRbeta library involved a method that used unique molecular identifiers. From the PCR reads, TCRdb called clonotypes with MiXCR, one entry per CDR3 protein. Among 100,000 or so distinct CDR3 sequences listed, around a quarter were seen once. Germline V gene data show CDR1 as DFQATT and CDR2 as SNEGSKA (reference sequence). The CDR3 runs to 17 residues. The V segment lost 0 bases and the J segment 7 bases; nucleotides outside the gene matches: 14. These data belong to a study of T-cell reconstitution after alpha-beta-depleted transplantation in children.

This receptor was obtained from a boy aged 2 to 10 with acute lymphoblastic leukemia, due to receive a stem cell transplant. Sequencing was performed on PBMCs, taken before TCRalphabeta/CD19-depleted stem cell transplant. This chain joins TRBV20-1 and TRBJ2-1; 8 nucleotides agree with TRBD2. CDR3 amino acids: CSAREGVRAGVWNEQFF. Written as DNA, the CDR3 is TGCAGTGCTAGAGAGGGGGTTCGAGCGGGAGTTTGGAATGAGCAGTTCTTC.